This T cell receptor beta chain was observed in a study of STAT5B mutations in CD4+ large granular lymphocyte leukemia. Germline loops: CDR1 MDHEN, CDR2 SYDVKM. The CDR3 spans 14 residues. Trimming removed 7 bases at V and 3 bases at J, with 15 bases between. Here immunoSEQ multiplex PCR was the method, and the copy in TCRdb shows in-frame clones only, minus some. The sample yields about 26,000 clones, 60% to 85% seen once. Material: CD4+ T cells from blood buffy coats. The TCR comes from a human donor in good health. The gene calls are TRBV28 and TRBJ1-1; possible D gene TRBD1, 6 bases. The CDR3 sequence: CASTLGGADTEAFF. The CDR3, as DNA: TGTGCCAGCACTTTGGGGGGCGCGGACACTGAAGCTTTCTTT.